This TCR beta chain was identified during a study of immune evolution from preneoplasia to lung adenocarcinoma. At the level of the study: HLA loss of heterozygosity: under 7.5% AIS, more than 14% MIA, about 32% ADC, none AAH. General study results and limits: KRAS-mutant nodules had the highest T cell clonality. From normal lung to invasive adenocarcinoma, top clone frequencies appeared to decrease.

After pathologic assessment, macro-dissection selected premalignant or tumor cells for extraction. Clones were read by immunoSEQ multiplex PCR, and TCRdb kept only the in-frame ones, dropping some. The sample consists of about 6,400 clones, more than 60% of them appearing once. This CDR3 contains 14 residues. The germline gives CDR1 SGHAT, CDR2 FQNNGV. V lost 3 bases, J lost 6 bases, and 12 bases lay in between. Details on this clone: The antigen is undetermined.

The sequenced material came from FFPE minimally invasive lung adenocarcinoma tissue. This chain joins TRBV11-2 and TRBJ1-5; possibly TRBD1 for D (5 bases). This TCR was sampled from a person aged 50-70 years with lung adenocarcinoma. The CDR3 nucleotides read TGTGCCAGCAGCTTGGAAGGGACTTTTCAGCCCCAGCATTTT. Its protein is CASSLEGTFQPQHF.